Reported below is one TCR beta chain. Antigen unknown. Several immunoSEQ 96-well plates shared each subset's DNA, each plate a replicate. Replicate PCRs from sorted subsets contained roughly 200 ng DNA, which is around 29,000 T cell genomes. The authors' processing: Junction-only sequences produced by ImmunoSEQ had no quality scores, so filtering differed. Some clones are missing from TCRdb's copy, which holds only in-frame ones; the method was immunoSEQ multiplex PCR. The V and J calls and clone size were taken over from that table, and D and trimming were inferred from the DNA. The sample yields roughly 1,000,000 clones, around three quarters seen once. The data originate from a study of shared clonotypes between healthy human individuals. Study-wide findings and caveats: At large depth, rarefaction still showed sorted-subset sequencing to be incomplete.

This CDR3 is 17 amino acids long. Germline V lookup: CDR1 SQVTM, CDR2 ANQGSEA. After removal of 3 bases from V and 7 bases from J, the junction contained 13 bases not matched to a gene. The sequence came from a man aged 18 to 30 in good health. Some clones in this sample may be carry-over from other donors' samples. This chain joins TRBV29-1 and TRBJ2-1; 12 nucleotides align to TRBD2. Sequences were obtained from memory CD4+ T cells from PBMCs. As for subset: CD45RA-negative fraction. The CDR3 bases are TGCAGCGTTGACTCCCCGGCTAGCGGGAGGGTAGGGAATGAGCAGTTCTTC. The encoded protein is CSVDSPASGRVGNEQFF.